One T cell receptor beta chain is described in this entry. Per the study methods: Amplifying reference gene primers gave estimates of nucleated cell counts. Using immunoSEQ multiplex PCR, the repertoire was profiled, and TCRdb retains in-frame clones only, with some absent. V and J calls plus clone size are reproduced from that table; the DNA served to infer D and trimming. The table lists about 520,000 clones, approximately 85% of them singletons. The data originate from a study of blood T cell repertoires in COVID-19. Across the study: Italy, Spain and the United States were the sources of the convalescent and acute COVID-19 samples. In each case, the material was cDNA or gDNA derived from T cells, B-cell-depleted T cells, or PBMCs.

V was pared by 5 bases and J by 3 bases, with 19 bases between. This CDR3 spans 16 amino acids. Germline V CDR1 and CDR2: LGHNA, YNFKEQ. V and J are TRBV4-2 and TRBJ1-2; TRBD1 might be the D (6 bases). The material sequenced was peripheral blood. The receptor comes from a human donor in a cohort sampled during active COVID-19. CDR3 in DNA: TGTGCCAGCAGCTTACGCCAGGGGAGTTCTGACTATGGCTACACCTTC. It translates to CASSLRQGSSDYGYTF.